The 12 T cell receptor beta chains presented below share a single source sample, sequenced in a study of early T cells in non-severe SARS-CoV-2 infection. TCRdb reprocessed the 5' RACE reads via MiXCR and lists one record per CDR3 protein. Among some 80,000 distinct CDR3 sequences listed, roughly 15% were seen once. Sequencing was done on a sample of whole blood. These receptors all come from an adult who was a healthcare worker with PCR-confirmed SARS-CoV-2 infection or an uninfected control (not recorded which).

Many counts were recorded for this clonotype. The chain links TRBV12-3 or TRBV12-4 to TRBJ2-1; 9 nucleotides line up with TRBD2. This CDR3 contains 15 residues. With V trimmed by 6 bases and J by 0 bases, 3 bases remained unmatched. Here the CDR3 DNA reads TGTGCCAGCAGCCTTAGCGGGGGCTCCTACAATGAGCAGTTCTTC. Translation gives CASSLSGGSYNEQFF.

About this clonotype itself: Given a much more abundant clone one base away, this may be a read error. The chain has TRBV5-1 and TRBJ1-3; D remains unclear. The CDR3 extends over 15 amino acids. Germline V gives CDR1 SGHRS, CDR2 YFSETQ. CDR3 DNA: TGCGCCAGCAGCTCAACGGGAAATTCTGGAAACACCTTATATTTT. Its protein product is CASSSTGNSGNTLYF. The variable domain in full, completed from reference TRBV5-1 and TRBJ1-3, reads KAGVTQTPRYLIKTRGQQVTLSCSPISGHRSVSWYQQTPGQGLQFLFEYFSETQRNKGNFPGRFSGRQFSNSRSEMNVSTLELGDSALYLCASSSTGNSGNTLYFGEGSWLTVV.

Ten or more counts support this clonotype. The chain couples TRBV6-1 to TRBJ1-2; D unresolved. V was pared by 3 bases and J by 10 bases, with 21 bases between. The CDR3 loop spans 15 amino acids. CDR1 and CDR2 (germline): MNHNS, SASEGT. The CDR3 DNA reads as TGTGCCAGCAGTGATATCGGGCCACTCCGGAAGGACTACACCTTC. Protein: CASSDIGPLRKDYTF.

This clonotype came up many times. The chain recombines TRBV7-2 with TRBJ2-7; D gene uncertain. The germline V and J ends were trimmed by 1 base and 2 bases, with 9 bases remaining between them. Germline V gene data show CDR1 as SGHTA and CDR2 as FQGNSA. CDR3 length: 14 residues. The CDR3 DNA sequence: TGTGCCAGCAGCTTAGGTCCAGGACCCTACGAGCAGTACTTC. Its protein product is CASSLGPGPYEQYF.

This clonotype was observed at least ten times. The V gene is TRBV11-2, the J gene TRBJ2-2; tentatively, D is TRBD2 (6 bases). The CDR3 is made up of 16 amino acids. Looked up from germline, CDR1 is SGHAT and CDR2 is FQNNGV. The V end lost 1 base, the J end lost 4 bases, and 13 bases lay between the germline ends. The DNA of the CDR3 is TGTGCCAGCAGCTTAGTCAGCGGGCCGGGCACCGGGGAGCTGTTTTTT. It encodes CASSLVSGPGTGELFF.

The gene calls are TRBV20-1 and TRBJ2-3, with D perhaps TRBD2 (7 bases). CDR1 is DFQATT, CDR2 SNEGSKA, per germline (reference sequence). CDR3 length: 14 residues. The V end was cut by 6 bases, the J end by 4 bases, with 17 bases between. CDR3: CSAQGGRGADTQYF. The CDR3 coding sequence is TGCAGTGCACAGGGAGGGAGGGGCGCAGATACGCAGTATTTT.

The sample holds a few counts of this clonotype. This rearrangement joins TRBV19 to TRBJ2-1, with D perhaps given as TRBD1 or TRBD2 (5 bases each). CDR1 is LNHDA and CDR2 is SQIVND in the germline V gene (reference sequence). The CDR3 covers 15 residues. Trimming stripped 2 bases from V and 9 bases from J, with 17 bases between. The CDR3 region has the DNA TGTGCCAGTAGTATACGGGGCATTTCCCAAACTGAGCAGTTCTTC. This encodes CASSIRGISQTEQFF. Variable domain in full (rest from reference TRBV19 and TRBJ2-1): DGGITQSPKYLFRKEGQNVTLSCEQNLNHDAMYWYRQDPGQGLRLIYYSQIVNDFQKGDIAEGYSVSREKKESFPLTVTSAQKNPTAFYLCASSIRGISQTEQFFGPGTRLTVL.

This clonotype was counted ten times or more. V usage is TRBV6-2 or TRBV6-3 and J usage is TRBJ2-1; D unresolved. The CDR3 covers 13 residues. V lost 10 bases to trimming and J lost 0 bases, with 10 bases between them. Per germline, CDR1 MNHEY and CDR2 SVGEGT. CDR3 sequence reads: CATLLPSYNEQFF. CDR3 DNA sequence: TGTGCCACCCTCCTCCCCTCCTACAATGAGCAGTTCTTC.

This clonotype was picked up many times. The chain couples TRBV9 to TRBJ2-3; D is unclear. Per the germline V gene, CDR1 is SGDLS and CDR2 is YYNGEE. With 0 bases removed from V and 2 bases from J, the gap between germline ends came to 7 bases. This CDR3 spans 14 amino acids. CDR3 sequence: CASSVGPITDTQYF. The CDR3 nucleotides read TGTGCCAGCAGCGTAGGGCCTATCACAGATACGCAGTATTTT.

The chain employs TRBV7-9 and TRBJ2-1; maybe TRBD1 (6 bases). CDR3 length equals 13 residues. Germline CDR1 is SEHNR and CDR2 is FQNEAQ (reference sequence). The V end was cut by 5 bases, the J end by 8 bases, with 13 bases between. Written as DNA, the CDR3 is TGTGCCAGCAGCCTCACAGGGACCCATGAGCAGTTCTTC. Translation gives CASSLTGTHEQFF.

The chain combines TRBV6-1 with TRBJ2-2; 8 bases are a match to TRBD1. The CDR3 loop spans 15 amino acids. Looked up from germline, CDR1 is MNHNS and CDR2 is SASEGT. Germline trimming cut 3 bases from V and 4 bases from J; bases unmatched to any gene: 4. CDR3 protein: CASSDRGLGTGELFF. CDR3 DNA sequence: TGTGCCAGCAGTGACAGGGGGCTGGGCACCGGGGAGCTGTTTTTT.

This clonotype turned up a few times. The rearrangement joins TRBV20-1 to TRBJ1-5, with D perhaps matching TRBD1 (5 bases). This CDR3 contains 16 residues. Germline values: CDR1 DFQATT, CDR2 SNEGSKA (reference sequence). Deletions cut 0 bases from V and 3 bases from J, with 15 bases between. This CDR3 is CSARDWGEAPNQPQHF. The CDR3 nucleotides read TGCAGTGCTAGAGATTGGGGGGAGGCCCCCAATCAGCCCCAGCATTTT.